A selection of T cell receptor beta chains follows, all from one sample in a study of T cell clones after liver transplantation. TCRdb's copy holds only in-frame clones and misses some; the assay was immunoSEQ multiplex PCR. The profile shows roughly 72,000 clones, roughly 84% of them singletons. Here the sequenced sample was CD4+ T cells from blood, taken around 50 months after liver transplant. Every receptor here comes from a human patient who received a liver transplant. Some T cells may possibly be graft donor cells. Each CDR3 is given with its conserved first and last residue. A D gene is named only where the DNA matches it firmly. Some rows have no size entry. The others give once, few or many, or a class for an expanded clone.

CDR3 length,J gene,V gene,D gene,clone size,CDR3 protein,CDR3 DNA
15,TRBJ2-5,TRBV6-1,.,.,CASSPPELLMETQYF,TGTGCCAGCAGTCCCCCAGAGCTCTTAATGGAGACCCAGTACTTC
11,TRBJ2-7,TRBV6-1,.,.,CASSVTGEQYF,TGTGCCAGCAGTGTCACGGGGGAGCAGTACTTC
11,TRBJ1-4,TRBV29-1,.,.,CSAGTQEKLFF,TGCAGCGCTGGGACACAAGAAAAACTGTTTTTT
15,TRBJ2-7,TRBV6-5,.,.,CASSQRRAPMDEQYF,TGTGCCAGCAGTCAACGACGGGCCCCTATGGACGAGCAGTACTTC
14,TRBJ2-3,TRBV5-1,.,.,CASSLIGGADTQYF,TGCGCCAGCAGCTTAATCGGAGGGGCAGATACGCAGTATTTT
15,TRBJ2-5,TRBV12-5,TRBD2,.,CASALGSGGQKTQYF,TGTGCTAGTGCCCTAGGTAGCGGGGGACAAAAGACCCAGTACTTC
15,TRBJ2-5,TRBV7-7,TRBD2,.,CASSLGLAGKETQYF,TGTGCCAGCAGCTTAGGACTAGCGGGGAAAGAGACCCAGTACTTC
16,TRBJ2-4,TRBV9,.,.,CASSVGGGGELGIQYF,TGTGCCAGCAGCGTGGGTGGCGGGGGCGAATTGGGCATTCAGTACTTC
15,TRBJ2-3,TRBV5-4,TRBD1,once,CASSWGQVSTDTQYF,TGTGCCAGCAGCTGGGGACAGGTTAGCACAGATACGCAGTATTTT
15,TRBJ1-6,TRBV11-2,.,.,CASSLEGQQNSPLHF,TGTGCCAGCAGCTTAGAGGGGCAGCAAAATTCACCCCTCCACTTT
15,TRBJ2-3,TRBV6-1,TRBD2,.,CASSESGGPGDTQYF,TGTGCCAGCAGTGAATCGGGAGGGCCAGGAGATACGCAGTATTTT
14,TRBJ2-7,TRBV2,.,.,CASTGLRGVYEQYF,TGTGCCAGCACTGGGCTTCGGGGAGTCTACGAGCAGTACTTC
15,TRBJ2-5,TRBV7-9,TRBD1,.,CASSAQGTGQETQYF,TGTGCCAGCAGCGCCCAGGGGACAGGTCAAGAGACCCAGTACTTC
13,TRBJ2-2,TRBV6-6,.,once,CASRKRFPGELFF,TGTGCCAGCAGAAAAAGGTTTCCCGGGGAGCTGTTTTTT
15,TRBJ2-1,TRBV11-1,.,.,CASSFRARTYNEQFF,TGTGCCAGCAGCTTTCGGGCAAGGACTTACAATGAGCAGTTCTTC
13,TRBJ2-3,TRBV19,.,.,CASSIEGVDTQYF,TGTGCCAGTAGTATAGAAGGGGTAGATACGCAGTATTTT
17,TRBJ2-7,TRBV18,TRBD1,once,CASSPRVPGTGSHEQYF,TGTGCCAGCTCACCGAGGGTGCCCGGGACAGGGTCCCACGAGCAGTACTTC